The clone carrying this T cell receptor (beta chain) was observed a few times. Its specificity is not known. This entry belongs to a study of CD8 T cells in ankylosing spondylitis. Construction of TCR beta libraries was performed using quantitative 5'-RACE with molecular barcodes. A single record per CDR3 protein comes from TCRdb applying MiXCR to the 5' RACE reads. The data hold hundreds of thousands of distinct CDR3 sequences, with roughly 26% observed a single time. This CDR3 comprises 13 residues. The germline V and J ends were trimmed by 5 bases and 4 bases, with 12 bases remaining between them. CDR1 and CDR2 from the germline V gene are SGHAT and FQNNGV. Points from the study as a whole: Reported data indicate significant enrichment of disease-linked clones within matched ankylosing spondylitis synovial fluid. Seemingly characteristic of ankylosing spondylitis blood was a TCR beta motif consisting of about 8 highly homologous variants. A number of the motif variants had already been described in reactive arthritis synovial fluid and blood. CD8+ disease-linked clones were present at relatively low frequencies in blood.

Input material: blood, either unsorted or a sorted T cell fraction (not recorded which). The V call is TRBV11-2, the J call TRBJ2-7, with unresolved D. The receptor was derived from a male donor with ankylosing spondylitis. CDR3 region: CASSPSGGYEQYV. The CDR3 bases are TGTGCCAGCAGCCCATCGGGCGGTTACGAGCAGTACGTC.